The TCR beta chain under discussion was sequenced for a study of beta chain features in type 1 diabetes (dated by TCRdb to the late 2010s). Turning to the overall study: Mean age, gender distribution, total cell number and subset yield were not different between patients and healthy donors. Whereas all 28 donors provided naive and central memory subsets, regulatory and stem cell-like memory subsets were isolated from just 8 patients and about 8 healthy donors. In the study, TCRB repertoires of sorted circulating CD4+ T cell subsets from recently diagnosed type 1 diabetes patients were compared with those of matched healthy donors. A total of about 110,000,000 sorted cells were examined across all samples, and a strong correlation was observed between cell number per subset and RNA yield.

Broad study findings and their caveats: Because cDNA was sequenced instead of genomic DNA, activated cells with high expression could be over-represented, although the groups did not differ in activation or CD3 levels. Naive, central memory and regulatory TCRB repertoires appeared to be more similar among patients than among healthy donors. At VDJ recombination sites, type 1 diabetes patients had fewer insertions and more deleted nucleotides, which implies abnormalities in thymic rearrangement. In all four CD4+ subsets, TCRB CDR3 length was moderately but significantly shorter in type 1 diabetes patients. Because the HLA sub-analyses included only small numbers of individuals, any influence of HLA type on TCRB rearrangement was left unresolved. Shorter templates might be favored by PCR, yet because patient and control samples were amplified and corrected together, any such skew would affect both groups equally.

Concerning this clone: Its specific antigen is unknown. Within one base of it there is no much larger clone, and no base qualities were kept.

The entire amount of isolated RNA was reverse transcribed using the High Capacity cDNA Reverse Transcription Kit, so the sequenced TCRB transcripts were expressed ones. Deep immunoSEQ sequencing was performed on naive, central memory and regulatory T cell samples, with an average of roughly 3.3 million total reads per sample. After sorted cells were lysed in RLT buffer, RNA was extracted with DNase-treated RNeasy Micro or Mini kits, with the choice depending on cell number. Each cell subset was processed separately to prevent cross-contamination, with patient and healthy donor samples processed together. The immunoSEQ multiplex PCR was used to amplify TCRB sequences from cDNA, yielding 87-bp fragments that span the CDR3 region. Sequencing of the amplicons was performed on the Illumina HiSeq platform. Under the source paper's analysis protocol: Synthetic template baselines were used to correct PCR bias computationally, reads within Hamming distance 2 were collapsed, and singletons that could not be merged were discarded. Reads were aligned against IMGT so that V, D and J genes, CDR3 length and insertions or deletions at six rearrangement sites could be assigned. Within each subset, clonotype counts were normalized to sorted cell number, after which true diversity and Gini coefficients were computed with the tcR R package. The overlap coefficient, calculated on TCRB nucleotide sequences, was used to quantify repertoire sharing. This immuneACCESS table, as held by TCRdb, lists in-frame sequences with V and J called but not all clones. Of the missing ones, under half trace to an unresolved V gene in checked studies; the others have no known cause. D and trimming come from the DNA, and the V and J calls and clone size come from that table. The table for this sample lists 300,000 or so clones; less than 9.5% of them were counted only once. The ten largest clonotypes hold approximately 0.47% of the sample.

Each donor gave one peripheral blood draw, roughly 110 mL on average, collected into heparinised tubes. A BD FACSAria II was used to sort naive, central memory, regulatory and stem cell-like memory CD4+ T cells with a panel that included CD45RO, CCR7, CD25, CD127, CD95 and CD27. All sorted populations exceeded 95% purity. Right away, PBMCs were isolated by Lymphoprep density gradient centrifugation and were stained directly, with no culture step. Samples were stained and sorted in pairs, with one healthy donor and one patient per experiment, so that batch effects were minimized. CDR1 and CDR2 were assigned from the germline V gene as SGHTA and FQGNSA. V sheds 1 base and J sheds 1 base, leaving 11 bases between their ends. The CDR3 covers 15 residues, taking in both the cysteine and the phenylalanine. The retained sequence is limited to the CDR3, 45 bases, with the frame set at the first base.

The clonotype originates from a young woman in good health. The sample taken for sequencing was central memory CD4+ T cells from blood. The sequence is built from TRBV7-2 and TRBJ2-7; TRBD2 could be the D gene, as 6 bases match. The DNA is as follows: TGTGCCAGCAGCTTAGTTCCGGGGGATTCCTACGAGCAGTACTTC. The translation is CASSLVPGDSYEQYF.